A single sample is the source of the 15 T cell receptor beta chains below, sequenced in a study of blood T cell repertoires in COVID-19. The table came from immunoSEQ multiplex PCR; TCRdb's copy has only in-frame clones and leaves some out. Here the sample spans fewer than 250,000 clones, over 80% being singletons. The sample comprised peripheral blood. The receptors stem from a human donor in a cohort sampled during active COVID-19.

The V and J genes are TRBV6-4 and TRBJ2-6; no reliable D call. This CDR3 is 16 amino acids long. V lost 5 bases and J lost 5, with 16 bases in between. CDR1 and CDR2 (germline): MRHNA, SNTAGT. The CDR3 DNA reads TGTGCCAGCAGTACGAGTAGTCAATCTCGGGCCAACGTCCTGACTTTC. Translated: CASSTSSQSRANVLTF.

V and J are TRBV27 and TRBJ1-5; D remains ambiguous. V lost 6 bases and J lost 7, with 13 bases in between. Per germline, CDR1 MNHEY and CDR2 SMNVEV (reference sequence). This CDR3 region has 13 residues. For the CDR3, the DNA is TGTGCCAGCAGGGCGGCGGGTACCCAGCCCCAGCATTTT. Protein sequence: CASRAAGTQPQHF.

The chain employs TRBV7-2 and TRBJ2-7; the match to TRBD1 covers 7 bases. From germline, CDR1 is SGHTA and CDR2 FQGNSA. V dropped 1 base and J dropped 2; count of bases not matched to a gene: 5. The CDR3 is made up of 15 amino acids. The CDR3 loop is CASSLERDRPYEQYF. The CDR3 DNA is TGTGCCAGCAGCTTAGAGAGGGACAGACCCTACGAGCAGTACTTC.

V usage is TRBV5-1 and J usage is TRBJ2-5, with TRBD1 matching over 9 bases. Germline CDR1 SGHRS, CDR2 YFSETQ. This CDR3 comprises 14 residues. V was clipped by 5 bases and J by 3 bases; unmatched bases: 5. DNA of the CDR3: TGCGCCAGCAGTCGATGGACAGGGGAAGAGACCCAGTACTTC. This gives the protein CASSRWTGEETQYF.

The rearrangement uses TRBV19 and TRBJ2-3; D may be TRBD2 (6 bases). Germline V CDR1 and CDR2: LNHDA, SQIVND (reference sequence). With 7 bases removed from V and 0 bases from J, the gap between germline ends came to 11 bases. This CDR3 is 14 amino acids long. CDR3 DNA sequence: TGTGCCAGTACTACCGGGACTAGCACAGATACGCAGTATTTT. It specifies CASTTGTSTDTQYF.

This clone has only a few counts. The genes are TRBV19 and TRBJ2-7; D gene unclear. The CDR3 is 14 residues long. Trimming removed 6 bases from V and 0 bases from J, with 12 bases in between. CDR1 is LNHDA, CDR2 SQIVND, per germline (reference sequence). Here the CDR3 DNA reads TGTGCCAGTAGCCAGGTGGGCTTCTCCTACGAGCAGTACTTC. This encodes CASSQVGFSYEQYF.

The chain has TRBV2 and TRBJ1-1; D ambiguous. CDR1 is SNHLY, CDR2 FYNNEI, per germline. CDR3 length: 13 residues. V was shortened by 7 bases and J by 4 bases, with 13 bases between the two germline ends. In DNA form, the CDR3 reads TGTGCCAGCACCCCGAGAGTTCGCACTGAAGCTTTCTTT. Protein sequence: CASTPRVRTEAFF.

The V and J genes are TRBV4-1 and TRBJ2-5; the match to TRBD2 covers 10 bases. The CDR3 runs to 18 residues. Germline V gene lookup returns CDR1 MGHRA and CDR2 YSYEKL. The trim removed 8 bases at V and 0 bases at J, leaving 15 bases unmatched. The chain's CDR3 is CASPHGERGGPNQETQYF. In DNA, the CDR3 is TGCGCCAGCCCCCACGGGGAGCGGGGGGGCCCCAACCAAGAGACCCAGTACTTC.

The chain uses TRBV5-1 and TRBJ2-5; TRBD2 matches at 7 bases. CDR1 and CDR2 (germline): SGHRS, YFSETQ. Trimming took 1 base from V and 4 from J; bases not matched to a gene: 4. The CDR3 loop spans 14 amino acids. DNA of the CDR3: TGCGCCAGCAGCTTGAATTTAGCGGGAGAGACCCAGTACTTC. Translation: CASSLNLAGETQYF.

This CDR3 reads CASSVGRDSYSNQPQHF. CDR3 nucleotide sequence: TGTGCCAGTAGTGTAGGCCGAGACAGTTATAGCAATCAGCCCCAGCATTTT. The genes are TRBV19 and TRBJ1-5; possibly TRBD1 for D (5 bases). V was cut by 5 bases and J by 0 bases, with 17 bases left in between. Germline V lookup: CDR1 LNHDA, CDR2 SQIVND (reference sequence). CDR3 size: 17 residues.

The chain has TRBV7-9 and TRBJ2-1, with 10 positions matching TRBD2. Germline CDR1 SEHNR, CDR2 FQNEAQ (reference sequence). The CDR3 has 15 residues. V gave up 2 bases and J gave up 5 bases; unmatched junction bases: 3. This CDR3 reads CASSLRLAGDNEQFF. As DNA, the CDR3 is TGTGCCAGCAGCTTACGTCTAGCGGGAGACAATGAGCAGTTCTTC.

This clone has just one count. The CDR3 spells CASSHPGLGTREQYF. For the CDR3, the DNA is TGTGCCAGCAGCCATCCGGGACTAGGAACCCGCGAGCAGTACTTC. V usage is TRBV14 and J usage is TRBJ2-7, with TRBD2 matching 8 bases. CDR3 length: 15 amino acids. The junction had 10 bases not matched to a gene; V was cut back by 3 bases and J by 6 bases. Germline-derived CDR1 and CDR2 are SGHDN and FVKESK. The whole variable domain, filled in from reference TRBV14 and TRBJ2-7, reads EAGVTQFPSHSVIEKGQTVTLRCDPISGHDNLYWYRRVMGKEIKFLLHFVKESKQDESGMPNNRFLAERTGGTYSTLKVQPAELEDSGVYFCASSHPGLGTREQYFGPGTRLTVT.

The J gene is TRBJ2-1, the V gene TRBV9; the match to TRBD2 covers 11 bases. The junction had 0 bases not matched to a gene; V was cut back by 2 bases and J by 2 bases. Germline CDR1 is SGDLS and CDR2 is YYNGEE. The CDR3 totals 15 residues. CDR3 sequence reads: CASSVTSGTYNEQFF. CDR3 nucleotides: TGTGCCAGCAGCGTGACTAGCGGGACCTACAATGAGCAGTTCTTC.

This clone was recorded once. The J gene is TRBJ1-1, the V gene TRBV7-5; whether TRBD1, the table's D call, matches the DNA was not checked. TRBV7-5 is tagged as a pseudogene. The CDR3 covers 16 residues. CDR3: CARSGLGQGAGTEAFF. The CDR3 DNA reads TGTGCCAGAAGCGGACTGGGACAGGGGGCGGGGACTGAAGCTTTCTTT.

This chain uses TRBV11-3 with TRBJ2-5, with 9 nucleotides matching TRBD2. The CDR3 totals 15 residues. Germline assignment: CDR1 SGHNT and CDR2 YENEEA. Trimming at V came to 2 bases and at J to 2 bases, leaving 3 bases not matched to a gene. The CDR3 DNA is TGTGCCAGCAGCTTAACGACTAGCGGACAAGAGACCCAGTACTTC. Translated: CASSLTTSGQETQYF.